This TCR beta chain was found in a study of cytomegalovirus exposure and HLA in healthy donors. Overall study findings and caveats: Specific recognition of CMV antigens was confirmed in vitro for a few chains (all CMV-associated).

Trimming removed 7 bases from V and 7 bases from J, with 13 bases in between. The CDR3 loop spans 12 amino acids. Germline assignment: CDR1 MDHEN and CDR2 SYDVKM. This clone was picked up a small number of times. Its antigen is currently unknown. A multiplex PCR was run with 60 Vbeta primers and 13 Jbeta primers. Here immunoSEQ multiplex PCR was the method, and the copy in TCRdb shows in-frame clones only, minus some. The sample records approximately 100,000 clones, approximately 73% being singletons. The sample comprised PBMCs. V usage is TRBV28 and J usage is TRBJ1-1; D unclear. This TCR was sampled from a woman aged 45 to 65 in good health and CMV-seropositive. In DNA form, the CDR3 reads TGTGCCAGCAAGAGGATTCGGGATGAAGCTTTCTTT. Its protein is CASKRIRDEAFF.